This is a list of T cell receptor beta chains from one sample in a study of T cell responses to AZD1222 COVID-19 vaccine. Clones were read by immunoSEQ multiplex PCR, and TCRdb kept only the in-frame ones, dropping some. The data contain about 200,000 clones, approximately 93% of them singletons. Sequenced material: peripheral blood, taken 28 days after the second AZD1222 dose. The receptors stem from an adult who received the AZD1222 COVID-19 vaccine. The CDR3 runs from the conserved cysteine through the conserved F or W. A D gene is named only where the DNA matches it firmly. Clone sizes are given selectively: once, few, many, or a class where the clone is expanded.

cdr3_nt,cdr3_aa,clone_size,v_call,j_call,d_call
TGCAGCGTTGAAGTTTCTAGCGGGAAGTACAATGAGCAGTTCTTC,CSVEVSSGKYNEQFF,NA,TRBV29-1,TRBJ2-1,TRBD2
TGTGCCACCAGGGTAGACAGACGAGACACTGAAGCTTTCTTT,CATRVDRRDTEAFF,NA,TRBV15,TRBJ1-1,NA
TGTGCCAGCAGCCCCCCCGGGACAGGGTTCGGAGATACGCAGTATTTT,CASSPPGTGFGDTQYF,NA,TRBV7-3,TRBJ2-3,TRBD1
TGTGCCTGGAGTCGCGAGGGTCCGAGGGGTGATGAGCAGTTCTTC,CAWSREGPRGDEQFF,once,TRBV30,TRBJ2-1,NA
TGTGCCAGCAGCTTAGGACGTAAAAGCCCCCCTGAGCAGTACTTC,CASSLGRKSPPEQYF,NA,TRBV5-4,TRBJ2-7,NA
TGTGCCAGTAGTAGGGACGTTGGCTACACCTTC,CASSRDVGYTF,NA,TRBV19,TRBJ1-2,NA
TGTGCCAGCAGTTCCCCGGGCCCAGGTGGGGATGAGCAGTTCTTC,CASSSPGPGGDEQFF,NA,TRBV28,TRBJ2-1,NA
TGTGCCAGCATGTCGGGGACTAGCGGATACGAGCAGTACTTC,CASMSGTSGYEQYF,NA,TRBV25-1,TRBJ2-7,TRBD2
TGTGCCAGCAGAATGGACAGCAACTATGGCTACACCTTC,CASRMDSNYGYTF,NA,TRBV6-5,TRBJ1-2,NA
TGTGCCAGCAGTATACTAGCGGCCCAAGAGACCCAGTACTTC,CASSILAAQETQYF,NA,TRBV6-6,TRBJ2-5,TRBD2
TGTGCCAGCAGCTCCGAGGGGGACAGGAATTCACCCCTCCACTTT,CASSSEGDRNSPLHF,NA,TRBV7-3,TRBJ1-6,TRBD1
TGTGCCAGCAGGCAAACTGGACAGTCCTATGGCTACACCTTC,CASRQTGQSYGYTF,NA,TRBV11-2,TRBJ1-2,NA
TGTGCTATAGCGGCCCGTAACAATCAGCCCCAGCATTTT,CAIAARNNQPQHF,NA,TRBV6-5,TRBJ1-5,NA
TGCGCCAGCAGCCGGGGGGAGGAGGTCTCACCCCTCCACTTT,CASSRGEEVSPLHF,NA,TRBV5-1,TRBJ1-6,NA
TGTGCCAGCTCACTGGGACAGGGGAACACTGAAGCTTTCTTT,CASSLGQGNTEAFF,NA,TRBV18,TRBJ1-1,TRBD1
TGTGCCAGCAGGACGGTAGGCACAGATACGCAGTATTTT,CASRTVGTDTQYF,NA,TRBV6-5,TRBJ2-3,NA
TGTGCCTCCAAGCCCTGGGGTAATTCACCCCTCCACTTT,CASKPWGNSPLHF,NA,TRBV5-4,TRBJ1-6,NA
TGTGCCAGTAGTATGCTTGGGACAGGGGGCGAACTGACTAGCGGGAGCTCCTACGAGCAGTACTTC,CASSMLGTGGELTSGSSYEQYF,NA,TRBV19,TRBJ2-7,NA
TGTGCCACCAGTGCTTCAGGCCCCTACAATGAGCAGTTCTTC,CATSASGPYNEQFF,NA,TRBV24-1,TRBJ2-1,NA
TGTGCCAGCAGCCAATGGGACAGGCCCCATGGCTACACCTTC,CASSQWDRPHGYTF,NA,TRBV3-1/TRBV3-2,TRBJ1-2,TRBD1
TGTGCCGATATAAACACGGGTCGGGGAAGGAATGAGCAGTTCTTC,CADINTGRGRNEQFF,NA,TRBV2,TRBJ2-1,NA
TGTGCCGGCAGGTTCTCGGCTAATGAAAAACTGTTTTTT,CAGRFSANEKLFF,NA,TRBV6-6,TRBJ1-4,NA
TGCGCCAGCAGCTTGGGTACCGGGATTTCATCCTACGAGCAGTACTTC,CASSLGTGISSYEQYF,NA,TRBV5-1,TRBJ2-7,NA
TGCGCCAGCAGCTTGGGAGGGTACTCTGGAAACACCATATATTTT,CASSLGGYSGNTIYF,NA,TRBV5-1,TRBJ1-3,NA
TGTGCCACCAGAGACACGAACACCGGGGAGCTGTTTTTT,CATRDTNTGELFF,NA,TRBV24-1,TRBJ2-2,NA
TGTGCCAGCAGCCCAACAGGGGGCGACACCGGGGAGCTGTTTTTT,CASSPTGGDTGELFF,NA,TRBV6-4,TRBJ2-2,TRBD1
TGTGCCAGCAGCCAAGAATATTCACCCCTCCACTTT,CASSQEYSPLHF,few,TRBV3-1/TRBV3-2,TRBJ1-6,NA
TGCGCCAGCAGCCAAGACCTCTTTGGACTAGCGGCTCCCACGGCCGAGCAGTACTTC,CASSQDLFGLAAPTAEQYF,NA,TRBV4-1,TRBJ2-7,TRBD2
TGTGCCAGCAGCCCAGGGGGGTCTAGCGGGGACAATGAGCAGTTCTTC,CASSPGGSSGDNEQFF,NA,TRBV7-9,TRBJ2-1,TRBD2
TGTGCCATCAGCTCGAAGGGACCGCGGTCTGGGGCCAACGTCCTGACTTTC,CAISSKGPRSGANVLTF,NA,TRBV10-3,TRBJ2-6,NA
TGTGCCAGCAGCCGGACGGAAGTTTACGAGCAGTACTTC,CASSRTEVYEQYF,NA,TRBV3-1/TRBV3-2,TRBJ2-7,NA
TGTGCCAGCAGTTACTCGAAACTAGCGGGAGGAGAGACCCAGTACTTC,CASSYSKLAGGETQYF,NA,TRBV6-2/TRBV6-3,TRBJ2-5,TRBD2
TGTGCCAGCAGCTTAGTGAGACTAGCCTCCTACGAGCAGTACTTC,CASSLVRLASYEQYF,once,TRBV7-8,TRBJ2-7,TRBD2
TGCGCCAGCAGCTTGCGGGAAACCCACTACGAGCAGTACTTC,CASSLRETHYEQYF,NA,TRBV5-1,TRBJ2-7,NA
TGTGCCATCAGTGGACTAGCTTTAAGGGACTACGAGCAGTACTTC,CAISGLALRDYEQYF,NA,TRBV10-3,TRBJ2-7,TRBD2
TGTGCTAGTGGTTCCCCCTCGACAGGGGAGTATGGCTACACCTTC,CASGSPSTGEYGYTF,NA,TRBV12-5,TRBJ1-2,TRBD1
TGTGCCAGCAGCTTGTTACGGGCGGGCGGCTACACCTTC,CASSLLRAGGYTF,NA,TRBV7-9,TRBJ1-2,NA